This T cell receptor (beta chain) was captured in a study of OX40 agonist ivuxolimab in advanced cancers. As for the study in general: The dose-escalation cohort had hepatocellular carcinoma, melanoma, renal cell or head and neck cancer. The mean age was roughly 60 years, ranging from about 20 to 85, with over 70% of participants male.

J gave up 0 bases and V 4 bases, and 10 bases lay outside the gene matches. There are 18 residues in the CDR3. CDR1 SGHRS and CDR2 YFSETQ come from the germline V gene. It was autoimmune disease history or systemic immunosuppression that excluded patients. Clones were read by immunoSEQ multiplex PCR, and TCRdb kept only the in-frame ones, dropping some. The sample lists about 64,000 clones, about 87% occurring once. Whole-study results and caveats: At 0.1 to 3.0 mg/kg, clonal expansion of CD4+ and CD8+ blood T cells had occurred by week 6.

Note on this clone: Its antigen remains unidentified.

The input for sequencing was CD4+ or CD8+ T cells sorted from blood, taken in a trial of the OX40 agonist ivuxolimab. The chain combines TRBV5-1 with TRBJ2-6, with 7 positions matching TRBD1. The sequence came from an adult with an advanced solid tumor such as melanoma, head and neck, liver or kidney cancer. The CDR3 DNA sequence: TGCGCCAGCAGCACCACCGGGACAGATAACTCTGGGGCCAACGTCCTGACTTTC. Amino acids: CASSTTGTDNSGANVLTF.